A single sample is the source of the 8 T cell receptor beta chains below, sequenced in a study of T-cell memory formation after mild COVID-19. TCRdb re-called the 5' RACE reads through MiXCR, storing one row per CDR3 protein. The sample has 350,000 to 450,000 distinct CDR3 sequences; under 15% are singletons. Sequenced sample: PBMCs or a T cell subset sorted from them (not recorded which). The receptors were gathered from a man aged 18 to 35 who had mild COVID-19 (a few samples of this study predate the infection). Cell type and time point are not known.

The sample holds one count of this clonotype. This rearrangement joins TRBV20-1 to TRBJ2-5; D is ambiguous. This CDR3 contains 12 residues. The ends were cut back, 3 bases at V and 5 bases at J, with 10 bases in the middle. The germline CDR1 and CDR2 sequences are DFQATT and SNEGSKA (reference sequence). CDR3 DNA: TGCAGTGCTAGTCGACTTGGGGAGACCCAGTACTTC. Translating gives CSASRLGETQYF.

The chain carries TRBV7-9 and TRBJ1-1; D may be TRBD1 (5 bases). CDR3 length equals 14 residues. Trimming pared 5 bases from V and 1 base from J, leaving 11 bases between. Germline CDR1 and CDR2: SEHNR and FQNEAQ (reference sequence). CDR3 loop: CASSAQGGNTEAFF. CDR3 coding DNA: TGTGCCAGCAGCGCGCAGGGTGGGAACACTGAAGCTTTCTTT.

The sample holds a few counts of this clonotype. The V and J genes are TRBV6-5 and TRBJ1-1, with D possibly matching TRBD1 (5 bases). Germline assignment: CDR1 MNHEY and CDR2 SVGAGI. Trimming cost V 6 bases and J 3 bases, with 14 bases left between them. The CDR3 loop spans 14 amino acids. Here the CDR3 reads CASRTRGRDTEAFF. CDR3 bases: TGTGCCAGCAGAACGCGGGGGAGGGACACTGAAGCTTTCTTT.

The chain is built from TRBV2 and TRBJ1-6; D gene ambiguous. This CDR3 is built from 15 residues. Trimming pared 2 bases from V and 8 bases from J, leaving 13 bases between. Germline assignment: CDR1 SNHLY and CDR2 FYNNEI. As DNA, the CDR3 is TGTGCCAGCAGTGAACCGGCCTCGGCGGATTCACCCCTCCACTTT. It encodes CASSEPASADSPLHF.

This clonotype has ten or more counts. The V and J genes are TRBV5-1 and TRBJ1-1, with unresolved D. Germline loops: CDR1 SGHRS, CDR2 YFSETQ. The length of the CDR3 is 14 residues. Between the trimmed V and J ends, which lost 0 bases and 1 base, there was a span of 7 bases. CDR3 nucleotide sequence: TGCGCCAGCAGCTTGGGACGGACGAACACTGAAGCTTTCTTT. Protein product: CASSLGRTNTEAFF.

This clonotype has only a few counts. V and J are TRBV4-1 and TRBJ2-7, with D tentatively TRBD1 (6 bases). V was cut by 4 bases and J by 4 bases, with 14 bases left in between. Germline V gene data show CDR1 as MGHRA and CDR2 as YSYEKL. This CDR3 region has 14 residues. CDR3 nucleotide sequence: TGCGCCAGCAGCCCCCTCTGGGGGCAATACGAGCAGTACTTC. As protein: CASSPLWGQYEQYF.

The chain links TRBV5-1 to TRBJ1-2, with D uncertain. Germline CDR1 and CDR2: SGHRS and YFSETQ. The V gene lost 0 bases and the J gene lost 7 bases, with 10 bases spanning the gap. CDR3 length: 13 residues. The CDR3 bases are TGCGCCAGCAGCTTGGAGTGGAGAGGTGGCTACACCTTC. Protein: CASSLEWRGGYTF.

The CDR3, as DNA: TGTGCCAGCTCACCACAGGGGGCGAATGAAAAACTGTTTTTT. Translating gives CASSPQGANEKLFF. V is TRBV18 and J is TRBJ1-4; the match to TRBD1 covers 7 bases. Per germline, CDR1 KGHSH and CDR2 LQKENI. This CDR3 comprises 14 residues. The V gene end was trimmed by 1 base and the J gene end by 5 bases; junction bases not matched to a gene: 1.